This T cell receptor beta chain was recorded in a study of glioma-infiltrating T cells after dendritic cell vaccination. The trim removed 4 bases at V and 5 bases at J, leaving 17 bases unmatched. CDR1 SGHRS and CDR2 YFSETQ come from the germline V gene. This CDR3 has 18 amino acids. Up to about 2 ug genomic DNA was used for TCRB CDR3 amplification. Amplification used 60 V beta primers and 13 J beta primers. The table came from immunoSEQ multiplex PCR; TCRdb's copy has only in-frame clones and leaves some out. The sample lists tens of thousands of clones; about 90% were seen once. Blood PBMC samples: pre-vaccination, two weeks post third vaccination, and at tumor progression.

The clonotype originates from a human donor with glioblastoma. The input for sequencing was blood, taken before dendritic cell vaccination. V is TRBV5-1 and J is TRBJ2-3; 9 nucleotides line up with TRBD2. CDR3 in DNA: TGCGCCAGCAGCAAGGAGCCTAGCGGGGCGGGGGCGGTAGATACGCAGTATTTT. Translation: CASSKEPSGAGAVDTQYF.